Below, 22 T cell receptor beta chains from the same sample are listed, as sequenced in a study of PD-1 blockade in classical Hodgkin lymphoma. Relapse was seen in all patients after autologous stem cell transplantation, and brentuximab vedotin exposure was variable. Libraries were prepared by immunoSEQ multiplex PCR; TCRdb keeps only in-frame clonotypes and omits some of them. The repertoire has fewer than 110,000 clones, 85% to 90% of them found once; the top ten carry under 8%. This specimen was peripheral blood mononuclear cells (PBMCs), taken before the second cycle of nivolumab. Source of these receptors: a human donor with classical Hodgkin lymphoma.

The CDR3 nucleotides are TGTGCCAGCAGCACAAGGGCGGTTGTCGAGCGGGGGAAACCCTACGAGCAGTACTTC. Its translation: CASSTRAVVERGKPYEQYF. The J gene is TRBJ2-7, the V gene TRBV11-2, with 8 positions matching TRBD2. CDR3 length: 19 amino acids. With V trimmed by 5 bases and J by 2 bases, 20 bases remained unmatched. The germline V gene encodes CDR1 SGHAT and CDR2 FQNNGV.

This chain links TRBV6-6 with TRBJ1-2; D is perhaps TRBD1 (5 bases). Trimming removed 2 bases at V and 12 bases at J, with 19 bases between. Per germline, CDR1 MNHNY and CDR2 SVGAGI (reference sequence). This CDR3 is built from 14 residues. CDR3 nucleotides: TGTGCCAGCAGTTACGCTATCGACAGTTACGGTCACACCTTC. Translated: CASSYAIDSYGHTF.

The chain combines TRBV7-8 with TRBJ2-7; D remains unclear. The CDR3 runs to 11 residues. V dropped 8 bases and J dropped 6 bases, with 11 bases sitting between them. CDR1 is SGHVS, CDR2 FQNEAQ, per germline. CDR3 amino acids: CASGRSFEQYF. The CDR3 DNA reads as TGTGCCAGCGGCCGATCTTTCGAGCAGTACTTC.

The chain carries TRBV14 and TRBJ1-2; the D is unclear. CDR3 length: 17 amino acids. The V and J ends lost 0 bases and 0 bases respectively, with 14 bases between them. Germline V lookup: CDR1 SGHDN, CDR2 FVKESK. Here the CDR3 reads CASSQERGFGANYGYTF. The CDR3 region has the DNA TGTGCCAGCAGCCAAGAGCGTGGTTTTGGGGCTAACTATGGCTACACCTTC.

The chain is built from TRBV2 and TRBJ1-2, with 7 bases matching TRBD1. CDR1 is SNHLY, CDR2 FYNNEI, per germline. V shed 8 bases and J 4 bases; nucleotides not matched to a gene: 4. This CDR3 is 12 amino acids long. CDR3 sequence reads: CASDRAGYGYTF. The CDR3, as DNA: TGTGCCAGCGACAGGGCTGGCTATGGCTACACCTTC.

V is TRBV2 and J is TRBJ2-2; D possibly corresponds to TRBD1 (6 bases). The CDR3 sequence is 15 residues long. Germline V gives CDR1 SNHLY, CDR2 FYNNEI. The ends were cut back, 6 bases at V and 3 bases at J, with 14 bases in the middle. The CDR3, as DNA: TGTGCCAGCAGAACCTCACAGGGTTACACCGGGGAGCTGTTTTTT. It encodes CASRTSQGYTGELFF.

The DNA for the CDR3 is TGTGCCAGCAGCTTAGCTTCGGGGTATCCCTACGAGCAGTACTTC. Amino acid sequence: CASSLASGYPYEQYF. The chain links TRBV7-9 to TRBJ2-7; TRBD2 is a possible D gene (5 bases). The germline V gene has CDR1 SEHNR and CDR2 FQNEAQ (reference sequence). V lost 0 bases to trimming and J lost 2 bases, with 11 bases between them. The length of the CDR3 is 15 residues. Full variable domain (outside the CDR3, taken from reference TRBV7-9 and TRBJ2-7): DTGVSQNPRHKITKRGQNVTFRCDPISEHNRLYWYRQTLGQGPEFLTYFQNEAQLEKSRLLSDRFSAERPKGSFSTLEIQRTEQGDSAMYLCASSLASGYPYEQYFGPGTRLTVT.

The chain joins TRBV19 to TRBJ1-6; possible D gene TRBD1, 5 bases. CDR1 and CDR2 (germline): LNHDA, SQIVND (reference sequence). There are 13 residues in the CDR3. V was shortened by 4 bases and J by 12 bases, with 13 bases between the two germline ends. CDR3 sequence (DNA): TGTGCCAGTAGTAGTGGAAGAAGGGGACCCCTCCACTTT. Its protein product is CASSSGRRGPLHF.

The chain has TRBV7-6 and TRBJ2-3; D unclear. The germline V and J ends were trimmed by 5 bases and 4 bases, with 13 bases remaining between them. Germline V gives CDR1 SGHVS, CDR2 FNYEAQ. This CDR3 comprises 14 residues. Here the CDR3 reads CASSQDGDPDTQYF. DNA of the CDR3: TGTGCCAGCAGCCAGGACGGTGACCCAGATACGCAGTATTTT.

The CDR3 nucleotides are TGTGCCAGCAGCCCTGACGGGGAGGGTGAAAAACTGTTTTTT. It translates to CASSPDGEGEKLFF. The rearrangement joins TRBV4-2 to TRBJ1-4; no clear D. The CDR3 spans 14 residues. Deletions cut 4 bases from V and 7 bases from J, with 13 bases between. Germline V gene data show CDR1 as LGHNA and CDR2 as YNFKEQ.

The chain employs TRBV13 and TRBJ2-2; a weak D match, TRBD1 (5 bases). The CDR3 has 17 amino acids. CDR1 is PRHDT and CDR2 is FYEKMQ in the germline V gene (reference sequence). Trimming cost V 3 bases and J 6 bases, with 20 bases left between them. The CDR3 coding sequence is TGTGCCAGCAGCTTTTCGCAGGGAAGATCGTTAGCCGGGGAGCTGTTTTTT. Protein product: CASSFSQGRSLAGELFF. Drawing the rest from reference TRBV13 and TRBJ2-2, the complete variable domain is AAGVIQSPRHLIKEKRETATLKCYPIPRHDTVYWYQQGPGQDPQFLISFYEKMQSDKGSIPDRFSAQQFSDYHSELNMSSLELGDSALYFCASSFSQGRSLAGELFFGEGSRLTVL.

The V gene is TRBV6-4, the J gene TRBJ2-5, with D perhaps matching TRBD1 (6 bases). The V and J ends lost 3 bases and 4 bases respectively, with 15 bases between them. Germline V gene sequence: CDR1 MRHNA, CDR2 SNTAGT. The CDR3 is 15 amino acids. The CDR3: CASSEDAGTPETQYF. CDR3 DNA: TGTGCCAGCAGTGAAGACGCCGGGACACCAGAGACCCAGTACTTC.

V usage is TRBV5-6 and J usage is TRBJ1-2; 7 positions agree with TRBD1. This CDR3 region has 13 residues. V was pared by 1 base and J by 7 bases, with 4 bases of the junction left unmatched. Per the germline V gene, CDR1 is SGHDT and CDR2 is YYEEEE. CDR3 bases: TGTGCCAGCAGCTTGACAGGGGCTGCTGGCTACACCTTC. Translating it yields CASSLTGAAGYTF. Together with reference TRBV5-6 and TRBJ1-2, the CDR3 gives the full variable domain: DAGVTQSPTHLIKTRGQQVTLRCSPKSGHDTVSWYQQALGQGPQFIFQYYEEEERQRGNFPDRFSGHQFPNYSSELNVNALLLGDSALYLCASSLTGAAGYTFGSGTRLTVV.

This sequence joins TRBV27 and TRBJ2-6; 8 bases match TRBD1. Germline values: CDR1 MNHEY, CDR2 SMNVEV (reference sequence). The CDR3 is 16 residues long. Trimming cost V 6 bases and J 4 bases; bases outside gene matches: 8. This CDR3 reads CASRGQGAHGANVLTF. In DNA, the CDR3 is TGTGCCAGCAGGGGTCAGGGGGCGCACGGGGCCAACGTCCTGACTTTC.

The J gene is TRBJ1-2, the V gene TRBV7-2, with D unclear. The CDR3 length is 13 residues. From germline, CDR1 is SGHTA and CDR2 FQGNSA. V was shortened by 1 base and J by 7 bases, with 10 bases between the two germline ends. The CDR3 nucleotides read TGTGCCAGCAGCTTAGATAGGGCGAGTGGCTACACCTTC. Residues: CASSLDRASGYTF. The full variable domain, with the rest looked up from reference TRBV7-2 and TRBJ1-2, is GAGVSQSPSNKVTEKGKDVELRCDPISGHTALYWYRQSLGQGLEFLIYFQGNSAPDKSGLPSDRFSAERTGGSVSTLTIQRTQQEDSAVYLCASSLDRASGYTFGSGTRLTVV.

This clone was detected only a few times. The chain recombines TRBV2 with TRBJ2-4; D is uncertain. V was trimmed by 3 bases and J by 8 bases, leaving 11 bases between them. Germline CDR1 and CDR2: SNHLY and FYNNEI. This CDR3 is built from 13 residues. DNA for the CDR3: TGTGCCAGCAGTGATGCTACGTCCCACATTCAGTACTTC. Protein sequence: CASSDATSHIQYF.

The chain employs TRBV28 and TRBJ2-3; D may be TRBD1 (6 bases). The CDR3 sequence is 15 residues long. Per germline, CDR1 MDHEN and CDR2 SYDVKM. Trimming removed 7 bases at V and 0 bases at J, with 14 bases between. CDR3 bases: TGTGCCAGCACCCCGGACAGCTCTAGCACAGATACGCAGTATTTT. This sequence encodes CASTPDSSSTDTQYF.

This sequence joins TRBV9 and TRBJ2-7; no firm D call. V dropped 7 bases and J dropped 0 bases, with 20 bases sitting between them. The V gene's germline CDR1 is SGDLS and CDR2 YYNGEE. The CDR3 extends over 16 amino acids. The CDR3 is CASALAGELGSYEQYF. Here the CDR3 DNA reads TGTGCCAGCGCCCTTGCTGGGGAATTGGGCTCCTACGAGCAGTACTTC.

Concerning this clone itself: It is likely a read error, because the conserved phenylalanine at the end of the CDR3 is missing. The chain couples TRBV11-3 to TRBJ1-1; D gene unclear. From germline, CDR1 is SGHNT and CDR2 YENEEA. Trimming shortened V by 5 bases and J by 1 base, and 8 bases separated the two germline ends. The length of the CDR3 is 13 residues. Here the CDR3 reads CASSPLGNTEAFL. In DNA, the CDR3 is TGTGCCAGCAGCCCCCTGGGGAACACTGAAGCTTTCCTT.

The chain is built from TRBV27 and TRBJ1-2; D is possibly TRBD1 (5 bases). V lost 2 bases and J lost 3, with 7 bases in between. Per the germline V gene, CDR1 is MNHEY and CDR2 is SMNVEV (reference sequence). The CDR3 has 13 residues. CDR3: CASSLGGDYGYTF. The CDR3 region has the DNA TGTGCCAGCAGTTTAGGAGGGGACTATGGCTACACCTTC.

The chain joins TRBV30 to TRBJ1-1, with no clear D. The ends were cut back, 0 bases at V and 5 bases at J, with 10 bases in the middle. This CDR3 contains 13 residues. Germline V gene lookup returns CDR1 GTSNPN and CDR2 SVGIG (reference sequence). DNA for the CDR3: TGTGCCTGGAGTGTAAACGGACGGACTGAAGCTTTCTTT. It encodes CAWSVNGRTEAFF.

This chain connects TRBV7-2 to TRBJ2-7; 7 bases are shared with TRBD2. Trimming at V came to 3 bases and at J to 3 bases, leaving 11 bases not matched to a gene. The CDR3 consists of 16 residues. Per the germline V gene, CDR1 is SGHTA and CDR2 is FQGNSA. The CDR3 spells CASSFILFGGIYEQYF. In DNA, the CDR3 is TGTGCCAGCAGCTTTATTCTCTTCGGGGGGATCTACGAGCAGTACTTC.